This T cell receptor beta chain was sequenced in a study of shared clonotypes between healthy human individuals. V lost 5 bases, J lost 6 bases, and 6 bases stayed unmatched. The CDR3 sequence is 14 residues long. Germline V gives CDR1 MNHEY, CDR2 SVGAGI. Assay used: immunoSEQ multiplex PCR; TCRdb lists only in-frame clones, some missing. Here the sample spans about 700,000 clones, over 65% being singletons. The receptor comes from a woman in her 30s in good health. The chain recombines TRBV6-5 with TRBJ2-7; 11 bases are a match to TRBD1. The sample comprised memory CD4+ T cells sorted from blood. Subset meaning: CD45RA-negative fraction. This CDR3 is CASSHGQGAVEQYF. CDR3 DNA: TGTGCCAGCAGTCATGGACAGGGGGCGGTCGAGCAGTACTTC.